Presented here are 14 T cell receptor beta chains from one specimen sequenced in a study of T cells in Graves' hyperthyroidism and ophthalmopathy. TCR beta CDR3 regions were amplified from RNA transcripts. Initially, a first-round RT-PCR of the TCR CDR3 employed the HTBI primer set. MiXCR was run by TCRdb on the multiplex PCR reads, yielding one entry per CDR3 protein. The table lists approximately 400,000 distinct CDR3 sequences, 15% to 18% of them singletons. Sequenced input: blood. These receptors all stem from a woman aged 18-29 years with Graves' hyperthyroidism that later progressed to Graves' ophthalmopathy.

Many counts were recorded for this clonotype. The V call is TRBV2, the J call TRBJ1-1; TRBD1 matches 8 bases. The CDR3 sequence is 16 residues long. Per germline, CDR1 SNHLY and CDR2 FYNNEI. J was trimmed by 3 bases and V by 6 bases; bases with no gene match: 12. This CDR3 is CASRTDRVGEHTEAFF. In nucleotides, the CDR3 is TGTGCCAGCAGGACGGACAGGGTAGGGGAGCACACTGAAGCTTTCTTT.

This clonotype occurred many times. The CDR3 loop reads CASTIPRGYEQYF. The CDR3 nucleotides are TGTGCCAGCACCATCCCCAGGGGCTACGAGCAGTACTTC. This chain joins TRBV28 and TRBJ2-7; possibly TRBD1 for D (6 bases). V shed 7 bases and J shed 3 bases, with 13 bases lying between them. In germline, CDR1 is MDHEN, CDR2 SYDVKM. This CDR3 contains 13 residues.

The genes are TRBV7-2 and TRBJ2-1; D unresolved. V lost 0 bases to trimming and J lost 3 bases, with 9 bases between them. Germline V gene lookup returns CDR1 SGHTA and CDR2 FQGNSA. There are 15 residues in the CDR3. The CDR3 protein is CASSLAYPDYNEQFF. The CDR3 DNA follows: TGTGCCAGCAGCTTAGCATACCCCGACTACAATGAGCAGTTCTTC.

In its sample, this clonotype was seen many times. The V and J genes are TRBV2 and TRBJ2-3; D is possibly TRBD1 (5 bases). The length of the CDR3 is 15 residues. Between the trimmed V and J ends, which lost 7 bases and 4 bases, there was a span of 18 bases. Germline CDR1 SNHLY, CDR2 FYNNEI. CDR3 in amino acids: CASTSSTGIADTQYF. In DNA, the CDR3 is TGTGCCAGCACTTCGAGTACAGGCATAGCAGATACGCAGTATTTT.

There are many counts of this clonotype. The chain carries TRBV6-1 and TRBJ2-1; no definite D call. Trimming took 4 bases from V and 2 from J, leaving 6 bases between them. This CDR3 is 13 amino acids long. Germline CDR1 reads MNHNS; CDR2 reads SASEGT. The CDR3 spells CASSGPPYNEQFF. In DNA, the CDR3 is TGTGCCAGCAGTGGCCCCCCCTACAATGAGCAGTTCTTC.

This clonotype was observed at least ten times. The CDR3, as DNA: TGTGCCAGCAGCCCAGGGACAGGGGTATCGCGCGAGCAGTACTTC. It encodes CASSPGTGVSREQYF. V usage is TRBV7-9 and J usage is TRBJ2-7; 10 bases fit TRBD1. The CDR3 has 15 amino acids. The ends lost 5 bases at V and 6 bases at J; junction bases unmatched: 10. Germline V gene data show CDR1 as SEHNR and CDR2 as FQNEAQ (reference sequence).

This clonotype has more than one count but fewer than ten. The rearrangement joins TRBV15 to TRBJ2-7; no reliable D call. Trimming pared 0 bases from V and 2 bases from J, leaving 8 bases between. The CDR3 is made up of 14 amino acids. Germline V gene data show CDR1 as LNHNV and CDR2 as YYDKDF (reference sequence). CDR3 sequence (DNA): TGTGCCACCAGCAGAGATCCAGTCACCTACGAGCAGTACTTC. As protein: CATSRDPVTYEQYF.

This clonotype was counted ten times or more. CDR3 coding DNA: TGTGCCAGCAGTTACTCGAGTAGAGTCGAGCAGTACTTC. Protein sequence: CASSYSSRVEQYF. The chain recombines TRBV6-6 with TRBJ2-7; D is unclear. Germline V lookup: CDR1 MNHNY, CDR2 SVGAGI (reference sequence). The CDR3 is 13 amino acids. Deletions cut 0 bases from V and 6 bases from J, with 9 bases between.

This clonotype was recorded at least ten times. The rearrangement uses TRBV5-1 and TRBJ2-1; 11 nucleotides match TRBD2. CDR1 is SGHRS and CDR2 is YFSETQ in the germline V gene. Losses at the gene ends were 2 bases for V and 0 bases for J; bases not matched to a gene: 22. CDR3 length: 23 residues. CDR3 sequence (DNA): TGCGCCAGCAGCTTACCGCAGGGGCGCGGGACTAGCGGCCCTATCAGCTCCTACAATGAGCAGTTCTTC. This translates into CASSLPQGRGTSGPISSYNEQFF.

This clonotype was counted only a few times. This CDR3 reads CASSQVVPAGTVTYTGELFF. The CDR3 nucleotides are TGTGCCAGCAGCCAAGTGGTGCCAGCCGGGACCGTCACCTACACCGGGGAGCTGTTTTTT. This sequence joins TRBV3-1 and TRBJ2-2; D may correspond to TRBD1 or TRBD2 (5 bases each). CDR3 length equals 20 residues. Trimming shortened V by 1 base and J by 3 bases, and 24 bases separated the two germline ends. Germline-derived CDR1 and CDR2 are LGHDT and YNNKEL (reference sequence).

There are many counts of this clonotype. V is TRBV11-2 and J is TRBJ2-5; 8 bases agree with TRBD2. The CDR3 runs to 16 residues. J lost 5 bases, V lost 1 base, and 9 bases had no gene match. Germline CDR1 reads SGHAT; CDR2 reads FQNNGV. The CDR3 region has the DNA TGTGCCAGCAGCTTAGCCTTGGCGGGGGGCGCGGAGACCCAGTACTTC. This sequence encodes CASSLALAGGAETQYF.

This clonotype was detected ten times or more. The chain uses TRBV18 and TRBJ1-1; the D is unclear. The V end lost 1 base, the J end lost 1 base, and 10 bases lay between the germline ends. This CDR3 spans 15 amino acids. Per germline, CDR1 KGHSH and CDR2 LQKENI. CDR3 bases: TGTGCCAGCTCACCACAGGGTACAGAGAACACTGAAGCTTTCTTT. Protein product: CASSPQGTENTEAFF.

This clonotype was counted at least ten times. V usage is TRBV9 and J usage is TRBJ1-2; D not resolved. Deletions cut 0 bases from V and 6 bases from J, with 9 bases between. The germline gives CDR1 SGDLS, CDR2 YYNGEE. The CDR3 runs 13 residues. The chain's CDR3 is CASSVAGVDGYTF. CDR3 bases: TGTGCCAGCAGCGTAGCCGGGGTTGATGGCTACACCTTC.

This clonotype has just a few counts. This chain uses TRBV14 with TRBJ2-1; 11 positions match TRBD2. V lost 4 bases to trimming and J lost 5 bases; unmatched junction nucleotides: 7. The CDR3 covers 16 residues. Germline V gives CDR1 SGHDN, CDR2 FVKESK. CDR3 sequence: CASSPPGLADNNEQFF. CDR3 DNA: TGTGCCAGCAGCCCACCGGGACTAGCGGATAACAATGAGCAGTTCTTC.